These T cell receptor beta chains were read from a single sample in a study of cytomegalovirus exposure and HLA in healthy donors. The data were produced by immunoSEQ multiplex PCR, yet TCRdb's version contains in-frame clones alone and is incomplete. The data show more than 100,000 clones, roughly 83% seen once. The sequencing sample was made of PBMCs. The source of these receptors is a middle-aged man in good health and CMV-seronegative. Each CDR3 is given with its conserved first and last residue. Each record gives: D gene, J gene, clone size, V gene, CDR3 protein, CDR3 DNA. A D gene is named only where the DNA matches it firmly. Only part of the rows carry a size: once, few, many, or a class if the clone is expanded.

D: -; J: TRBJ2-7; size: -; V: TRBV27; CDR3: CASSYGLNYEQYF; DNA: TGTGCCAGCAGTTACGGATTAAACTACGAGCAGTACTTC
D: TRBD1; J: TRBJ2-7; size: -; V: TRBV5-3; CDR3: CARSGQTGRGFSEQYF; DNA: TGTGCCAGAAGCGGACAGACAGGGAGAGGATTCTCCGAGCAGTACTTC
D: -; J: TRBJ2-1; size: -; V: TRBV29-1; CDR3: CSVEAGPESDEQFF; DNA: TGCAGCGTTGAGGCGGGCCCCGAGTCCGATGAGCAGTTCTTC
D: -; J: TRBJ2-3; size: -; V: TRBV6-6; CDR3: CASSPRVTGTDTQYF; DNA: TGTGCCAGCAGTCCCAGGGTGACGGGCACAGATACGCAGTATTTT
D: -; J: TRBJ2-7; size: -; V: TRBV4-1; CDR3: CASSQGSSYEQYF; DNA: TGCGCCAGCAGTCAGGGGTCCTCCTACGAGCAGTACTTC
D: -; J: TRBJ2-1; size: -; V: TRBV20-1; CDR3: CSYISYNEQFF; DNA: TGCAGTTATATCTCCTACAATGAGCAGTTCTTC
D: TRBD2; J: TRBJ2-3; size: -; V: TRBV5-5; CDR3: CASSLELAGGTDTQYF; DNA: TGTGCCAGCAGCTTGGAACTAGCGGGGGGGACAGATACGCAGTATTTT
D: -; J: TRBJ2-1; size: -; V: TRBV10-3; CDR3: CAINIRDTTYNEQFF; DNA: TGTGCCATCAATATCCGGGACACCACCTACAATGAGCAGTTCTTC
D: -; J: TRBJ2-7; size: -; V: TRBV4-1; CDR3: CASSQGYQVSYEQYF; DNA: TGCGCCAGCAGCCAAGGATATCAGGTTAGCTACGAGCAGTACTTC
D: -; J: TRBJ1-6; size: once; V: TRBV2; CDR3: CASSDPETRSSYNSPLHF; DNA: TGTGCCAGCAGTGATCCAGAGACTAGGAGCTCCTATAATTCACCCCTCCACTTT
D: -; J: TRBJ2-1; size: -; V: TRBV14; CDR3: CASSQAIGQSNYNEQFF; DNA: TGTGCCAGCAGCCAAGCGATAGGACAGAGCAACTACAATGAGCAGTTCTTC